This entry features one TCR beta chain sequence. The target antigen is unknown. The data derive from a study of cytomegalovirus exposure and HLA in healthy donors. Study results and limitations: The study designated 150 or so TCR beta chains cytomegalovirus-associated. Cytomegalovirus status was reportedly diagnosed by the classifier with high sensitivity and specificity. The dataset shows that most TCR sequences were rare, while some public TCRs occurred in many donors.

V dropped 4 bases and J dropped 5; count of bases not matched to a gene: 4. The length of the CDR3 is 14 residues. Germline V CDR1 and CDR2: MNHNY, SVGAGI (reference sequence). Here immunoSEQ multiplex PCR was the method, and the copy in TCRdb shows in-frame clones only, minus some. The sample consists of roughly 330,000 clones, around 90% of them appearing once. The chain employs TRBV6-6 and TRBJ1-4; 7 nucleotides match TRBD1. The sample comprised PBMCs. This receptor was taken from a woman in her twenties or thirties in good health and CMV-seropositive. The CDR3: CASSWDSSNEKLFF. CDR3 in DNA: TGTGCCAGCAGTTGGGACAGCTCGAATGAAAAACTGTTTTTT.